This TCR beta chain was sequenced for a study of blood T cell repertoires in COVID-19. This clone is a singleton in its sample. Other DNA sequences in this sample translate to the same CDR3. The participants were between about 18 and 90 years old and came from fewer than 25 US areas. Participants' reported clinical history set cohort assignment. Libraries were prepared by immunoSEQ multiplex PCR; TCRdb keeps only in-frame clonotypes and omits some of them. The sample has roughly 150,000 clones; 80% to 90% are singletons. This CDR3 region has 19 residues. V trimming: 1 base; J trimming: 5 bases; junction bases outside the gene matches: 17. Germline values: CDR1 SGHVS, CDR2 FQNEAQ.

The source material was PBMCs or T cells enriched from blood (not recorded which). This receptor was taken from a man in his forties or fifties who had recovered from COVID-19. The chain recombines TRBV7-8 with TRBJ2-5; 9 bases fit TRBD2. As DNA, the CDR3 is TGTGCCAGCAGCTTAGAAAGGGGAGGTTGGGGCGGGGGGGTGGAGACCCAGTACTTC. Its translation is CASSLERGGWGGGVETQYF.